This T cell receptor (beta chain) emerged from a study of radiation and T cells in renal cell carcinoma (dated by TCRdb to between 2020 and 2021). A note on the overall study: In total, 53 samples underwent TCR beta sequencing: 25 or so tumors plus 27 peripheral blood samples. In the 45 to 65 samples combined, some 4,100,000 unique CDR3 nucleotide sequences were found, encoding about 3 million unique CDR3 amino acid sequences.

Read against the paper, the sample's time point label means: tumor resected at nephrectomy. The treatment or condition label on this specimen signifies: 15 Gy SBRT to primary tumor, nephrectomy 4 weeks later. The samples were drawn from a clinical trial, where primary renal cell carcinomas were treated with 15 Gy of stereotactic body radiation therapy and then removed by nephrectomy 4 weeks afterward. Every patient's renal cell carcinoma showed clear cell pathology. Tumors were dissociated mechanically, digested with collagenase/hyaluronidase at 37 degrees C, processed in gentleMACS C tubes, and stored in liquid nitrogen. Genomic DNA for TCR sequencing was prepared using the QIAamp DNA Blood Mini Kit (Qiagen). Samples were included in the analyses only if all quality control checks were passed. With regard to this clone: This receptor's antigen is unknown. No base qualities exist here, and no much larger clone lies one base off it.

TCR beta libraries were generated from genomic DNA with the immunoSEQ kit, following the manufacturer's recommendations. Library preparation used a first multiplex PCR with proprietary primers, then a second PCR adding unique barcodes, with bead cleanups after each round. A kit-provided positive control reaction and a negative control reaction were included in every sample batch. The final libraries were assessed on an Agilent 4200 TapeStation D1000 ScreenTape, pooled by volume, and quantified by qPCR. Sequencing was performed on an Illumina NextSeq500 with a MidOutput 150-cycle cartridge, and 156 Read1 and 15 Index1 cycles were run with kit custom primers. The pooled library was loaded at around 1 pM with 20% PhiX control spiked in. On the authors' methods: Vendor-processed data were analyzed in R, with a clonotype defined as all T cells sharing the same CDR3 nucleotide sequence. In the clone abundance analyses, frequencies in each sample were normalized to that sample's 10,000 most abundant clones. Public T cell clones, which averaged fewer than five per sample, were removed prior to analysis. Dominant motif analysis used ImmunoMap with the PAM10 matrix, gap penalty 30 and homology threshold 0.3; motifs with cumulative frequency at least 0.01 counted as dominant. Tumor-enriched clonotypes and baseline blood-enriched clonotypes were defined as those with an abundance difference of at least 32-fold between compartments. Similarity between tumor and blood repertoires was quantified using the Baroni-Urbani and Buser coefficient, and groups were compared with two-tailed Wilcoxon tests in R. What TCRdb holds here is the immuneACCESS table cut down to in-frame rearrangements. Part of the clones is not present; checked against another copy, under half of the missing clones reflect an unresolved V gene, and the others are unexplained. Clone size and the V and J calls come from that table; the DNA yielded D and trimming. Across this sample there are approximately 8,300 clones, with roughly three fifths seen only once. The ten biggest clones cover under 25% of the sample.

CDR1 and CDR2 are read off the germline V gene as MGHRA and YSYEKL. The CDR3, cysteine through phenylalanine, is 17 amino acids long. Only CDR3 DNA remains: 51 bases, in frame from the first base. At the junction V is shortened by 3 bases and J by 2 bases; bases outside the gene matches: 7. The study at large found these results: Effects of radiation dose or scheduling on the TCR repertoire could not be addressed with the single-armed trial design. Higher TCR clonality was observed in irradiated tumors than in controls, with an average of around 54% of the repertoire accounted for by the top 100 clonotypes, compared with about 45% in nephrectomy-only tumors. Because only small tumor regions of about 0.94 g were available, the study did not capture intratumoral heterogeneity. An increase in top tumor clonotypes in blood was observed from baseline to 2 weeks post-radiation, followed by contraction by 4 weeks, which was taken to suggest transient expansion of tumor-resident clones. Because pretreatment tumor biopsies were not available, the baseline intratumoral presence of clonotypes could not be determined. A greater number of dominant CDR3 motifs was detected in irradiated tumors than in control tumors, and a larger share of the repertoire was occupied by these motifs in irradiated tumors than in control tumors.

This chain joins TRBV4-1 to TRBJ2-3, with 11 bases matching TRBD2. This material consisted of tumor tissue, taken from a patient whose treatment included radiotherapy and nephrectomy. The sequence was collected from a man aged 55 to 70 with renal cell carcinoma. The nucleotide sequence reads as follows: TGCGCCAGCAGCCACCACCTAGCGGGAGGCCTCACAGATACGCAGTATTTT. This gives the protein CASSHHLAGGLTDTQYF.